These T cell receptor beta chains were read from a single sample in a study of identical twins. One entry per CDR3 protein results from TCRdb running MiXCR on the 5' RACE reads. The data hold over 550,000 distinct CDR3 sequences, with under 8.5% observed a single time. These data were also reused for a study on yellow fever vaccine responses in identical twins.

Sequencing was carried out using PBMCs. Source of these receptors: a woman in her late teens or twenties in good health. Both conserved end residues are part of each CDR3.

J: TRBJ2-5; V: TRBV20-1; CDR3: CSASVLAGTQYF
J: TRBJ2-2; V: TRBV18; CDR3: CASSPPAGQNTGELFF
J: TRBJ2-5; V: TRBV7-8; CDR3: CASSRLRQGQQETQYF
J: TRBJ1-1; V: TRBV5-1; CDR3: CASSDDGQVRPAFF
J: TRBJ2-1; V: TRBV7-2; CDR3: CASSARHNEQFF
J: TRBJ2-3; V: TRBV7-6; CDR3: CASSSSGAGGVTDTQYF
J: TRBJ1-2; V: TRBV12-3/TRBV12-4; CDR3: CASSVTGTGVGYTF
J: TRBJ2-1; V: TRBV10-3; CDR3: CAIKRLAGEDEQFF
J: TRBJ2-1; V: TRBV3-1; CDR3: CASSPTGTSGTPEQFF
J: TRBJ2-3; V: TRBV12-3/TRBV12-4; CDR3: CASSKRPGTDTQYF